Presented here are 5 T cell receptor beta chains from one specimen sequenced in a study of T cell responses to AZD1222 COVID-19 vaccine. Libraries were prepared by immunoSEQ multiplex PCR; TCRdb keeps only in-frame clonotypes and omits some of them. The table lists 140,000 or so clones, 80% to 95% of them singletons, with over 4% in the top ten. This sample comprised peripheral blood, obtained 28 days after the second AZD1222 dose. The receptor set was obtained from an adult who received the AZD1222 COVID-19 vaccine.

The V and J genes are TRBV5-1 and TRBJ1-2, with D possibly being TRBD1 (6 bases). This CDR3 region has 14 residues. The V end was cut by 0 bases, the J end by 8 bases, with 14 bases between. Germline V gives CDR1 SGHRS, CDR2 YFSETQ. The CDR3 sequence is CASSLAKTDRGYTF. CDR3 nucleotide sequence: TGCGCCAGCAGCTTGGCGAAGACAGACAGGGGCTACACCTTC.

The chain couples TRBV10-3 to TRBJ1-2; 9 bases line up with TRBD1. This CDR3 contains 14 residues. Germline V gene sequence: CDR1 ENHRY, CDR2 SYGVKD. The V and J ends lost 4 bases and 3 bases, in that order; junction bases with no gene match: 3. The CDR3: CAISGTGADYGYTF. CDR3 in DNA: TGTGCCATCAGTGGGACAGGGGCCGACTATGGCTACACCTTC.

V and J are TRBV7-9 and TRBJ2-7, with a possible D match to TRBD2 (6 bases). Trimming took 5 bases from V and 2 from J, leaving 19 bases between them. The CDR3 sequence is 16 residues long. The germline V gene has CDR1 SEHNR and CDR2 FQNEAQ (reference sequence). Written as DNA, the CDR3 is TGTGCCAGCAGCCGTCCCGAGGGACTGGGAACCTACGAGCAGTACTTC. It codes for CASSRPEGLGTYEQYF.

The chain employs TRBV5-5 and TRBJ1-2; TRBD1 agrees at 8 bases. The CDR3 spans 18 residues. The V gene's germline CDR1 is SGHKS and CDR2 YYEKEE (reference sequence). The J segment lost 0 bases and the V segment lost 2 bases, leaving 12 bases of the junction unmatched. The CDR3 sequence: CASSLTPGTGTANYGYTF. The CDR3, as DNA: TGTGCCAGCAGCTTAACCCCTGGGACAGGAACAGCTAACTATGGCTACACCTTC.

The V and J genes are TRBV15 and TRBJ1-4; D may be TRBD1 (5 bases). The CDR3 extends over 16 amino acids. The germline V and J ends were trimmed by 5 bases and 0 bases, with 13 bases remaining between them. Germline loops: CDR1 LNHNV, CDR2 YYDKDF (reference sequence). This chain's CDR3 is CATSVTRVATNEKLFF. The DNA for the CDR3 is TGTGCCACCAGCGTCACCAGGGTGGCAACTAATGAAAAACTGTTTTTT.